The 16 T cell receptor beta chains listed next were all sequenced from one sample in a study of T-cell reconstitution after alpha-beta-depleted transplantation in children. Unique molecular identifiers were incorporated during preparation of the TCRbeta library. TCRdb recomputed calls from the PCR reads with MiXCR, one row per CDR3 protein. The data show 490,000 or so distinct CDR3 sequences, roughly a tenth seen once. The source was PBMCs, collected before TCRalphabeta/CD19-depleted stem cell transplant. The receptors come from a child younger than 10 with inherited bone marrow failure, due to receive a stem cell transplant.

This clonotype was found a few times. The chain recombines TRBV7-9 with TRBJ2-5; 10 positions agree with TRBD1. The CDR3 runs 16 residues. Germline-derived CDR1 and CDR2 are SEHNR and FQNEAQ (reference sequence). Trimming at V came to 5 bases and at J to 4 bases, leaving 10 bases not matched to a gene. The CDR3 reads CASSTPTGGEGETQYF. DNA of the CDR3: TGTGCCAGCAGCACCCCGACAGGGGGCGAAGGAGAGACCCAGTACTTC.

In this sample, this clonotype turned up many times. The chain joins TRBV7-9 to TRBJ2-1; possibly TRBD1 or TRBD2 for D (5 bases each). The V and J ends lost 10 bases and 5 bases respectively, with 12 bases between them. The germline gives CDR1 SEHNR, CDR2 FQNEAQ (reference sequence). The CDR3 runs 12 residues. The CDR3 nucleotides are TGTGCCACCTCCCTGGGGGACAATGAGCAGTTCTTC. Protein: CATSLGDNEQFF.

This clonotype has more than one count but fewer than ten. The V call is TRBV12-3 or TRBV12-4, the J call TRBJ2-3; D possibly uses TRBD1 or TRBD2 (5 bases each). The CDR3 runs to 14 residues. Trimming cost V 8 bases and J 0 bases, with 12 bases left between them. This CDR3 reads CASLRGGSTDTQYF. The DNA of the CDR3 is TGTGCCAGCCTCCGGGGCGGGAGCACAGATACGCAGTATTTT.

This clonotype appeared many times. The chain has TRBV14 and TRBJ2-2; TRBD1 agrees at 9 bases. CDR1 is SGHDN, CDR2 FVKESK, per germline. This CDR3 spans 16 amino acids. V gave up 6 bases and J gave up 5 bases; unmatched junction bases: 10. This chain's CDR3 is CASSTYRDRDTGELFF. The CDR3, as DNA: TGTGCCAGCAGTACCTACCGGGACAGGGATACCGGGGAGCTGTTTTTT.

In its sample, this clonotype was seen many times. The rearrangement joins TRBV12-3 or TRBV12-4 to TRBJ2-4; 7 bases align to TRBD2. This CDR3 is 15 amino acids long. The V and J ends lost 5 bases and 8 bases, in that order; junction bases with no gene match: 12. The CDR3 here is CASSPPGGSFHIQYF. CDR3 coding DNA: TGTGCCAGCAGTCCGCCGGGCGGGAGTTTTCACATTCAGTACTTC.

This clonotype was recorded a few times. V is TRBV5-1 and J is TRBJ2-6; 8 bases agree with TRBD2. After removal of 0 bases from V and 3 bases from J, the junction contained 11 bases not matched to a gene. This CDR3 contains 19 residues. The germline CDR1 and CDR2 sequences are SGHRS and YFSETQ. Written as DNA, the CDR3 is TGCGCCAGCAGCTTGGACCCCCACTTGGCGGGGGGTGGGGCCAACGTCCTGACTTTC. This codes for CASSLDPHLAGGGANVLTF.

This clonotype was detected many times. Here the CDR3 reads CASSLTQKGTEAFF. Here the CDR3 DNA reads TGTGCCAGCAGTTTAACGCAAAAGGGCACTGAAGCTTTCTTT. The chain carries TRBV27 and TRBJ1-1; D not resolved. Germline V gene data show CDR1 as MNHEY and CDR2 as SMNVEV (reference sequence). The V gene lost 2 bases and the J gene lost 4 bases, with 11 bases spanning the gap. This CDR3 region has 14 residues.

This clonotype showed up many times. CDR3 DNA: TGCGCCAGCAGTGGTGTCGGCAGTCCCTACGAGCAGTACTTC. Protein: CASSGVGSPYEQYF. The chain uses TRBV4-1 and TRBJ2-7; D unresolved. The CDR3 totals 14 residues. Trimming took off 6 bases at V and 2 bases at J, with 14 bases between the two ends. Per the germline V gene, CDR1 is MGHRA and CDR2 is YSYEKL.

Notes on this clonotype: This clone may be a read error of a much larger clone one base away. The genes are TRBV4-3 and TRBJ1-1; the D is unclear. The CDR3 has 16 residues. V was pared by 1 base and J by 0 bases, with 12 bases between. Germline CDR1 is LGHNA and CDR2 is YSLEER. For the CDR3, the DNA is TGCGCCAGCAGCCAAGTCCCCCGGGCGATGAACACTGAAGCTTTCTTT. This encodes CASSQVPRAMNTEAFF.

This clonotype was observed a few times. This chain connects TRBV6-1 to TRBJ2-7, with a possible D match to TRBD1 (5 bases). V dropped 3 bases and J dropped 1 base, with 13 bases sitting between them. This CDR3 spans 15 amino acids. CDR1 MNHNS and CDR2 SASEGT come from the germline V gene. The CDR3 nucleotides are TGTGCCAGCAGTGAGGGGCCCCCTCTATCCTACGAGCAGTACTTC. Its translation: CASSEGPPLSYEQYF.

In this sample, this clonotype turned up many times. The rearrangement joins TRBV6-2 or TRBV6-3 to TRBJ2-1; D is undetermined. The CDR3 totals 13 residues. Germline V gives CDR1 MNHEY, CDR2 SVGEGT. V lost 4 bases and J lost 8, with 12 bases in between. CDR3 in DNA: TGTGCCAGCAGTTCTTGGTTGGCGGATGAGCAGTTCTTC. Protein sequence: CASSSWLADEQFF.

This clonotype has only a few counts. The genes are TRBV20-1 and TRBJ2-7, with TRBD1 as a possible D gene (5 bases). Germline CDR1 and CDR2: DFQATT and SNEGSKA (reference sequence). The V end was cut by 6 bases, the J end by 0 bases, with 12 bases between. The CDR3 runs to 13 residues. The CDR3 is CSAIGEFSYEQYF. CDR3 nucleotides: TGCAGTGCAATAGGGGAATTCTCCTACGAGCAGTACTTC.

This chain links TRBV6-5 with TRBJ1-1, with a possible D match to TRBD1 (5 bases). This CDR3 spans 18 amino acids. The ends were cut back, 6 bases at V and 0 bases at J, with 23 bases in the middle. Germline V gene sequence: CDR1 MNHEY, CDR2 SVGAGI. The CDR3 sequence: CASSPGGRAVFMNTEAFF. The CDR3 DNA is TGTGCCAGCAGCCCGGGGGGTAGGGCCGTTTTCATGAACACTGAAGCTTTCTTT.

This rearrangement joins TRBV20-1 to TRBJ2-7; D is perhaps TRBD2 (6 bases). The V end was cut by 3 bases, the J end by 6 bases, with 12 bases between. Germline V gives CDR1 DFQATT, CDR2 SNEGSKA (reference sequence). This CDR3 region has 12 residues. Here the CDR3 reads CSASGRRLEQYF. As DNA, the CDR3 is TGCAGTGCTAGCGGGAGACGGCTCGAGCAGTACTTC.

This clonotype has more than one count but fewer than ten. This sequence joins TRBV5-1 and TRBJ1-2; unclear D gene. Germline CDR1 and CDR2: SGHRS and YFSETQ. This CDR3 contains 15 residues. Trimming shortened V by 0 bases and J by 0 bases, and 9 bases separated the two germline ends. For the CDR3, the DNA is TGCGCCAGCAGCTTGGGGGCAGGCTCTAACTATGGCTACACCTTC. The encoded protein is CASSLGAGSNYGYTF.

This clonotype was seen ten or more times. The CDR3 region is CASRVISGANVLTF. CDR3 nucleotides: TGCGCCAGCCGAGTTATCTCTGGGGCCAACGTCCTGACTTTC. This rearrangement joins TRBV5-1 to TRBJ2-6; D not resolved. Per germline, CDR1 SGHRS and CDR2 YFSETQ. V dropped 7 bases and J dropped 0 bases, with 8 bases sitting between them. The CDR3 extends over 14 amino acids.